The rows below give T cell receptor beta chains drawn from one sample of a study of long-term antiretroviral therapy in people with HIV. Produced via immunoSEQ multiplex PCR; TCRdb's table is partial and in-frame only. The table includes roughly 50,000 clones, 84% detected once. Sequences were derived from unsorted PBMCs, sampled 0.8 years after starting antiretroviral therapy. These receptors all come from a woman aged 18-29 years with HIV. Each CDR3 is given with its conserved first and last residue. Fields, in order: V gene, J gene, clone size, D gene, CDR3 DNA, CDR3 protein. The D gene is left open where the match is weak. Not every row has a clone size; where given, it reads once, few, many or a size class.

>TRBV6-1|TRBJ2-7|NA|NA
TGTGCTAGTGGGCTTTCTGGGAACGAGCAGTACTTC
CASGLSGNEQYF
>TRBV6-4|TRBJ2-2|NA|NA
TGTGCCAGCAGTGGGACAAACACCGGGGAGCTGTTTTTT
CASSGTNTGELFF
>TRBV10-3|TRBJ2-5|NA|TRBD2
TGTGCCATCAGTGAGCCCCGGGGGGGCCTCGAGACCCAGTACTTC
CAISEPRGGLETQYF
>TRBV6-1|TRBJ2-7|NA|TRBD1
TGTGCCAGCCTAGGACAGGGGGAGACCTACGAGCAGTACTTC
CASLGQGETYEQYF
>TRBV5-1|TRBJ1-1|NA|NA
TGCGCCAGCAGCCCTCAGGGAATGAACACTGAAGCTTTCTTT
CASSPQGMNTEAFF
>TRBV6-5|TRBJ2-7|NA|NA
TGTGCCAGCAGTTACTTAACTCCCTACGAGCAGTACTTC
CASSYLTPYEQYF
>TRBV4-3|TRBJ2-6|NA|NA
TGCGCCAGCAGCCAAGAATCTCAGGCCTCTGGGGCCAACGTCCTGACTTTC
CASSQESQASGANVLTF
>TRBV11-2|TRBJ2-7|NA|NA
TGTGCCAGCAGCTTAGATTTTGGGCAGGGCTACGAGCAGTACTTC
CASSLDFGQGYEQYF
>TRBV6-6|TRBJ2-7|NA|TRBD2
TGTGCCAGCAGTTACTCAGCTAGCGGGAAGGGCTACGAGCAGTACTTC
CASSYSASGKGYEQYF
>TRBV7-9|TRBJ2-7|NA|TRBD2
TGTGCCAGCAGCTTACCGGGACTAGACACCTACGAGCAGTACTTC
CASSLPGLDTYEQYF
>TRBV5-4|TRBJ2-7|few|TRBD1
TGTGCCAGCAGCTTCCGGGACAGACACTACGAGCAGTACTTC
CASSFRDRHYEQYF
>TRBV21-1|TRBJ2-6|NA|NA
TGTGCCAGCAGCAAGGGACGAGGGGGCGGGGCCAACGTCCTGACTTTC
CASSKGRGGGANVLTF
>TRBV6-1|TRBJ1-4|NA|NA
TGTGCCAGCAGCCCTCGGGGGGGCAATGAAAAACTGTTTTTT
CASSPRGGNEKLFF
>TRBV7-9|TRBJ2-3|NA|NA
TGTGCCAGCAGCCCGGGGACCAGCACAGATACGCAGTATTTT
CASSPGTSTDTQYF